These T cell receptor beta chains were read from a single sample in a study of cytomegalovirus exposure and HLA in healthy donors. Using immunoSEQ multiplex PCR, the repertoire was profiled, and TCRdb retains in-frame clones only, with some absent. The data show some 150,000 clones, around 84% seen once. Sample: PBMCs. These receptors came from a man aged 35 to 55 in good health and CMV-seropositive. The CDR3 runs from the conserved cysteine through the conserved F or W. The D gene is left open where the match is weak. Clone size, where shown, is once, few, many, or a class for clones that have expanded.

clone_size j_call v_call d_call cdr3_aa cdr3_nt
once TRBJ2-7 TRBV7-2 TRBD2 CASSSSFVTSSDYEQYF TGTGCCAGCAGCTCAAGTTTTGTGACTAGCTCAGATTACGAGCAGTACTTC
few TRBJ1-2 TRBV30 TRBD1 CAWRIPGQDYGYTF TGTGCCTGGAGAATACCGGGACAGGACTATGGCTACACCTTC
once TRBJ2-6 TRBV7-3 - CASSLLGLQRSGANVLTF TGTGCCAGCAGCTTACTCGGACTTCAAAGGTCTGGGGCCAACGTCCTGACTTTC
- TRBJ2-1 TRBV6-1 TRBD2 CASSEVVAGNNEQFF TGTGCCAGCAGTGAAGTGGTAGCGGGAAACAATGAGCAGTTCTTC
- TRBJ2-7 TRBV28 TRBD1 CASITQTGSPYEQYF TGTGCCAGCATTACCCAGACAGGGTCCCCCTACGAGCAGTACTTC
- TRBJ2-2 TRBV14 - CAGSPGGELFF TGTGCCGGCAGCCCCGGCGGGGAGCTGTTTTTT
few TRBJ1-5 TRBV28 TRBD1 CASTQGANQPQHF TGTGCCAGCACCCAGGGGGCAAATCAGCCCCAGCATTTT
few TRBJ2-3 TRBV2 TRBD2 CASTLAGGGADTQYF TGTGCCAGCACCTTAGCGGGAGGCGGAGCAGATACGCAGTATTTT
few TRBJ2-7 TRBV6-5 - CASSLTESYEQYF TGTGCCAGCAGTTTAACCGAGAGCTACGAGCAGTACTTC
- TRBJ1-5 TRBV27 TRBD1 CASSEPGQGAVGNQPQHF TGTGCCAGCAGTGAACCGGGACAGGGGGCAGTGGGCAATCAGCCCCAGCATTTT
- TRBJ2-7 TRBV7-2 - CASSLIRGNEQYF TGTGCCAGCAGCTTAATAAGGGGGAACGAGCAGTACTTC
- TRBJ2-7 TRBV7-2 - CASSFDTRSLEQYF TGTGCCAGCAGCTTCGATACTAGGTCTCTCGAGCAGTACTTC
- TRBJ1-1 TRBV6-5 - CASSNRRVVNTEAFF TGTGCCAGCAGTAACCGGAGGGTGGTGAACACTGAAGCTTTCTTT
few TRBJ1-3 TRBV15 - CATSRGRNSGNTIYF TGTGCCACCAGCAGAGGCAGGAACTCTGGAAACACCATATATTTT
- TRBJ2-3 TRBV29-1 - CSVEFGQGYTDTQYF TGCAGCGTTGAATTCGGGCAGGGATACACAGATACGCAGTATTTT
- TRBJ2-5 TRBV18 TRBD1 CASSPPNRGVETQYF TGTGCCAGCTCACCACCGAACAGGGGCGTGGAGACCCAGTACTTC
- TRBJ2-7 TRBV7-6 TRBD2 CASSMGLAGDSYEQYF TGTGCCAGCAGCATGGGACTAGCGGGGGACTCCTACGAGCAGTACTTC
- TRBJ1-2 TRBV2 - CASTEQAIGGYTF TGTGCCAGCACGGAACAGGCTATAGGGGGCTACACCTTC
- TRBJ1-4 TRBV7-6 TRBD1 CASSLGLSGGGEKLFF TGTGCCAGCAGCTTAGGGCTTTCAGGGGGAGGTGAAAAACTGTTTTTT
- TRBJ2-7 TRBV7-2 TRBD2 CASSLALGTSGRAF TGTGCCAGCAGCTTAGCTCTTGGTACGAGCGGGAGGGCCTTC
- TRBJ1-1 TRBV5-1 - CASRVTGIHTEAFF TGCGCCAGCAGGGTAACAGGGATACACACTGAAGCTTTCTTT
- TRBJ1-6 TRBV7-9 - CSSSSRHTGPGGSPLHF TGTTCCAGCAGCTCTCGCCATACTGGCCCCGGGGGTTCACCCCTCCACTTT
- TRBJ2-5 TRBV11-2 - CASSFATKETQYF TGTGCCAGCAGCTTCGCAACTAAAGAGACCCAGTACTTC
- TRBJ2-1 TRBV19 TRBD2 CASSTPRGGSNEQFF TGTGCCAGTAGTACCCCCCGGGGCGGGAGCAATGAGCAGTTCTTC
- TRBJ2-2 TRBV25-1 - CASSFGSNTGELFF TGTGCCAGCAGTTTCGGTAGCAACACCGGGGAGCTGTTTTTT
- TRBJ2-7 TRBV27 TRBD2 CASGKLAGGAYEQYF TGTGCCAGCGGAAAACTAGCGGGAGGGGCCTACGAGCAGTACTTC
- TRBJ2-2 TRBV25-1 - CASSEGGMSGELFF TGTGCCAGCAGTGAAGGCGGGATGAGCGGGGAGCTGTTTTTT
- TRBJ1-2 TRBV6-5 - CASSDRTDSYGYTF TGTGCCAGCAGTGACAGGACTGATTCCTATGGCTACACCTTC
- TRBJ2-7 TRBV30 TRBD2 CAWKGLAGNEQYF TGTGCCTGGAAGGGACTAGCGGGGAACGAGCAGTACTTC
- TRBJ2-5 TRBV6-5 TRBD2 CASSYTSGRATQYF TGTGCCAGCAGTTATACTAGCGGGAGGGCGACCCAGTACTTC
- TRBJ1-2 TRBV6-5 TRBD1 CASSWDRLGGYTF TGTGCCAGCAGTTGGGACAGGTTGGGTGGCTACACCTTC